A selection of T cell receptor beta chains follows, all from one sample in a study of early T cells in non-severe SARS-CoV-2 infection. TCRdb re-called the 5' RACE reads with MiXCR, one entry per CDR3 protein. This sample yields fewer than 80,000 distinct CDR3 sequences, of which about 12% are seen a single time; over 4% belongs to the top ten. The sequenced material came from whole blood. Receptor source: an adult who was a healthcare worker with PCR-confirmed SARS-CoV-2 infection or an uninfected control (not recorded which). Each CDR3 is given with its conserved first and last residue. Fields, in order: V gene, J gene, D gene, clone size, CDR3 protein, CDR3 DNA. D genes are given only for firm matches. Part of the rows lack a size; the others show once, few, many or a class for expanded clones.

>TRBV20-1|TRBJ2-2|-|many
CSASLGTPSAGELFF
TGCAGTGCTAGTCTGGGTACCCCCAGCGCCGGGGAGCTGTTTTTT
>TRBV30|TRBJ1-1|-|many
CAWSVRTDTEAFF
TGTGCCTGGAGTGTACGGACCGACACTGAAGCTTTCTTT
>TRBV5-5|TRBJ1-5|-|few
CASSRDRLNQPQHF
TGTGCCAGCAGCCGAGACAGACTCAATCAGCCCCAGCATTTT
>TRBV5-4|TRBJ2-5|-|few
CASSLGTYQETQYF
TGTGCCAGCAGCCTTGGGACTTACCAAGAGACCCAGTACTTC
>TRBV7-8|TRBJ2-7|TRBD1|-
CASSSTDRGQDEQYF
TGTGCCAGCAGCTCAACGGACAGGGGGCAGGACGAGCAGTACTTC
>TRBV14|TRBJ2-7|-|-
CASSPALDSPSLF
TGTGCCAGCAGCCCAGCCTTGGACAGCCCTTCCCTGTTC
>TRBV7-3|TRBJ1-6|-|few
CASSLAANNSPLHF
TGTGCCAGCAGCTTAGCAGCAAATAATTCACCCCTCCACTTT
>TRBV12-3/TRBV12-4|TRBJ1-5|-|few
CASSYRVGGSNQPQHF
TGTGCCAGCAGTTACAGGGTCGGGGGAAGCAATCAGCCCCAGCATTTT
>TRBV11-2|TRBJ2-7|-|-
CASSLMRVREQYF
TGTGCCAGCAGCCTAATGAGGGTCCGCGAGCAGTACTTC
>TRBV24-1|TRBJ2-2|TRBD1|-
CATPGTGGFGELFF
TGTGCCACCCCCGGGACAGGGGGCTTCGGGGAGCTGTTTTTT
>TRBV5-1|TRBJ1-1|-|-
CASSPRGVHMNTEAFF
TGCGCCAGCAGCCCGCGGGGAGTACATATGAACACTGAAGCTTTCTTT
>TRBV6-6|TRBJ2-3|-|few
CASSDWKSSQYF
TGTGCCAGCTCCGATTGGAAATCATCACAGTATTTT
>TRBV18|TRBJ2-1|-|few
CASSLGQKWPYNEQFF
TGTGCCAGCTCTCTCGGACAGAAATGGCCCTACAATGAGCAGTTCTTC
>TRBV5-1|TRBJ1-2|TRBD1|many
CASSPDRPSYGYTF
TGCGCCAGCAGCCCGGACAGGCCCAGCTATGGCTACACCTTC
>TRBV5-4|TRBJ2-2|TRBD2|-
CASSLLGASGSGGTGELFF
TGTGCCAGCAGCTTGCTTGGTGCTAGCGGGTCCGGTGGCACCGGGGAGCTGTTTTTT
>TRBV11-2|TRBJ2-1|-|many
CASSLLGGPMNEQFF
TGTGCCAGCAGCCTCCTGGGGGGGCCGATGAATGAGCAGTTCTTC
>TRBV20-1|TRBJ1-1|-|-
CSALPTGGNTEAFF
TGCAGTGCACTCCCAACAGGCGGTAACACTGAAGCTTTCTTT
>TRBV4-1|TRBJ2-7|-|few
CASSQDSRSKQYF
TGCGCCAGCAGCCAAGATTCCAGGTCGAAGCAGTACTTC
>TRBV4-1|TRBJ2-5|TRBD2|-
CASSQGLAGGWETQYF
TGCGCCAGCAGCCAAGGCCTAGCGGGGGGTTGGGAGACCCAGTACTTC
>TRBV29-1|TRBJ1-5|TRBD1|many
CSVMTGLGNQPQHF
TGCAGCGTGATGACAGGGTTGGGCAATCAGCCCCAGCATTTT
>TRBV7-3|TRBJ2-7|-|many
CASSLKVRDEQYF
TGTGCCAGCAGCTTAAAAGTACGGGATGAGCAGTACTTC
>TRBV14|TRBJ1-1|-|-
CASSQARAGNTEAFF
TGTGCCAGCAGCCAAGCCAGGGCAGGGAACACTGAAGCTTTCTTT
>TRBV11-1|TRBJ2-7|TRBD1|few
CASSTWTGGGYEQYF
TGTGCCAGCAGCACGTGGACAGGGGGCGGGTACGAGCAGTACTTC